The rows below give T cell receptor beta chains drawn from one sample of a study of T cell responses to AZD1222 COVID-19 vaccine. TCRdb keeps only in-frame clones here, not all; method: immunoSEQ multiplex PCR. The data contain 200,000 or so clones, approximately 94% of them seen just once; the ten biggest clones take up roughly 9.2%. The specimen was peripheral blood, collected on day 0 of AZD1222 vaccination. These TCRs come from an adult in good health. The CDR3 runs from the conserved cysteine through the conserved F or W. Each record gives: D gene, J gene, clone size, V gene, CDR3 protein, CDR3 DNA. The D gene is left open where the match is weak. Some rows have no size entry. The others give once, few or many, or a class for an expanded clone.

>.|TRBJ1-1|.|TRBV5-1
CASSLMELDTEAFF
TGCGCCAGCAGCTTGATGGAACTGGACACTGAAGCTTTCTTT
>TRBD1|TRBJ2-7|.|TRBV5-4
CASSDGQGMGYF
TGTGCCAGCAGCGACGGACAGGGCATGGGGTACTTC
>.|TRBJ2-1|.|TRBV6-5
CASSYGSQALGNEQFF
TGTGCCAGCAGTTACGGGAGCCAGGCCTTAGGTAATGAGCAGTTCTTC
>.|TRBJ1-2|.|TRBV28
CASRGRGTEGYTF
TGTGCCAGCAGGGGGAGGGGGACGGAAGGCTACACCTTC
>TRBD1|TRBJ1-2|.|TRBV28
CASRPPGTVYGYTF
TGTGCCAGCAGGCCCCCCGGGACAGTATATGGCTACACCTTC
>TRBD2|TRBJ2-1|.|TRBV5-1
CASSLAGTRDNEQFF
TGCGCCAGCTCCCTGGCCGGGACTAGAGACAATGAGCAGTTCTTC
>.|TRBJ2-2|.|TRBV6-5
CASSPSNPNTGELFF
TGTGCCAGCAGTCCGTCAAATCCGAACACCGGGGAGCTGTTTTTT
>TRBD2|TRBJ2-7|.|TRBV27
CASSLGAGGYEQYF
TGTGCCAGCAGTTTAGGAGCGGGAGGATACGAGCAGTACTTC
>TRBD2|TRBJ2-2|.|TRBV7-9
CASSTLLRQRGYTGELFF
TGTGCCAGCAGCACCCTTTTAAGACAGCGGGGGTACACCGGGGAGCTGTTTTTT
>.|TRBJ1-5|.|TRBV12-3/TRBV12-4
CASSFFRQRQHF
TGTGCCAGCAGTTTCTTTCGTCAGCGCCAGCATTTT
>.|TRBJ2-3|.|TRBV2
CASRKGGGRTDTQYF
TGTGCCAGCAGGAAGGGGGGAGGGCGCACAGATACGCAGTATTTT
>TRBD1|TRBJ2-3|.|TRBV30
CAWSQGQSRNTDTQYF
TGTGCCTGGAGTCAGGGACAGAGTAGAAACACAGATACGCAGTATTTT
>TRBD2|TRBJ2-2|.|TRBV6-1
CASSETSGSLDGELFF
TGTGCCAGCAGTGAAACTAGCGGGAGCTTAGACGGGGAGCTGTTTTTT
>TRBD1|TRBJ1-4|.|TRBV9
CASSPGDRLNEKLFF
TGTGCCAGCAGCCCCGGGGACAGACTGAATGAAAAACTGTTTTTT
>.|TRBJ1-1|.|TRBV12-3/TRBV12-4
CASSLGRNTEAFF
TGTGCCAGCAGTTTGGGGCGGAACACTGAAGCTTTCTTT
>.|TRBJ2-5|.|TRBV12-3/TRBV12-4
CASSLGGQETQYF
TGTGCCAGCAGTTTAGGGGGCCAAGAGACCCAGTACTTC
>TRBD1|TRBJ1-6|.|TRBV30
CAWSFEGGAGSPLHF
TGTGCCTGGAGTTTCGAAGGGGGCGCGGGATCACCCCTCCACTTT
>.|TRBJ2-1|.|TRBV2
CASSGGTAYNEQFF
TGTGCCAGCAGTGGCGGGACAGCATACAATGAGCAGTTCTTC
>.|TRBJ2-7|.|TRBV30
CAWSDVSYEQYF
TGTGCCTGGAGTGACGTCTCCTACGAGCAGTACTTC
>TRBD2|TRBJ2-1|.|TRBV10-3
CAISEPAGGAYNEQFF
TGTGCCATCAGTGAGCCAGCGGGAGGCGCCTACAATGAGCAGTTCTTC
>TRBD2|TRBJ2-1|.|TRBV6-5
CASSYISGRSSYEQFF
TGTGCCAGCAGTTACATTAGCGGGAGATCCAGCTATGAGCAGTTCTTC
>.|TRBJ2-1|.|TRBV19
CASSRSFAGTPYNEQFF
TGTGCCAGTAGTCGCTCCTTTGCCGGGACACCGTACAATGAGCAGTTCTTC
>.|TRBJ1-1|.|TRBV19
CASSIVGREAEAFF
TGTGCCAGTAGTATAGTAGGCAGGGAGGCTGAAGCTTTCTTT
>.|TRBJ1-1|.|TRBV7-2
CASSLASGNTEAFF
TGTGCCAGCAGCTTAGCTAGCGGGAACACTGAAGCTTTCTTT
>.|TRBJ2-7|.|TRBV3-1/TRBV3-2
CASSQAGDYEQYF
TGTGCCAGCAGTCAAGCAGGGGACTACGAGCAGTACTTC
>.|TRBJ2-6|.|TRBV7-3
CASRAGLSNVLTF
TGTGCCAGCAGGGCAGGACTCTCCAACGTCCTGACTTTC
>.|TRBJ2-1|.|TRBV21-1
CASSKARLGEGVNEQFF
TGTGCCAGCAGCAAAGCGAGGCTGGGAGAAGGGGTAAATGAGCAGTTCTTC
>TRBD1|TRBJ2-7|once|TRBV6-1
CASSDGTGYYEQYF
TGTGCCAGCAGTGATGGGACAGGGTACTACGAGCAGTACTTC
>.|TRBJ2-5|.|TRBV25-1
CASSEGGGKETQYF
TGTGCCAGCAGCGAGGGGGGCGGGAAGGAGACCCAGTACTTC
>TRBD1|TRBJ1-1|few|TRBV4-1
CASSLVEGARDTEAFF
TGCGCCAGCAGCCTCGTAGAGGGGGCGCGGGACACTGAAGCTTTCTTT
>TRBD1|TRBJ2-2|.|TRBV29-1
CSASPRGLNTGELFF
TGCAGCGCCAGCCCCAGGGGGTTAAACACCGGGGAGCTGTTTTTT
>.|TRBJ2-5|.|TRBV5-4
CASSRRTAQETQYF
TGTGCCAGCAGCCGCCGGACAGCCCAAGAGACCCAGTACTTC
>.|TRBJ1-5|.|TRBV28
CASSPPSWQAKYSNQPQHF
TGTGCCAGCAGTCCTCCTTCTTGGCAGGCGAAATATAGCAATCAGCCCCAGCATTTT
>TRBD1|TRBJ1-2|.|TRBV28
CASSLWDSRSLWGYTF
TGTGCCAGCAGTTTGTGGGACAGTCGATCTCTATGGGGCTACACCTTC
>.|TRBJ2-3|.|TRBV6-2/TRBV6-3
CASSYSGWADTQYF
TGTGCCAGCAGTTACTCAGGGTGGGCAGATACGCAGTATTTT
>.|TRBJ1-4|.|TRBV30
CAWLGGIGEKLFF
TGTGCCTGGCTCGGGGGCATCGGTGAAAAACTGTTTTTT
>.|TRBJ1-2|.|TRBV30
CAWSAGTGGYTF
TGTGCCTGGAGTGCAGGGACGGGTGGCTACACCTTC
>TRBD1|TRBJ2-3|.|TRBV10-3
CATGDTGTGGTDTQYF
TGTGCCACTGGAGATACCGGGACAGGGGGCACAGATACGCAGTATTTT
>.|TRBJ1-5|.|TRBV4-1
CASSQGGFPIQPQHF
TGCGCCAGCAGCCAAGGGGGCTTTCCTATTCAGCCCCAGCATTTT
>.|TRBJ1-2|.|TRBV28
CASSLVHGYTF
TGTGCCAGCAGTTTAGTCCATGGCTACACCTTC
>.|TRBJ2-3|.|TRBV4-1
CASSQEPGSDTQYF
TGCGCCAGCAGCCAAGAACCAGGGTCAGATACGCAGTATTTT
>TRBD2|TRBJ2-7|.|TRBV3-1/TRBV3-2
CASSQGRVAGGPGTYEQYF
TGTGCCAGCAGCCAAGGGAGGGTAGCGGGAGGGCCTGGGACCTACGAGCAGTACTTC
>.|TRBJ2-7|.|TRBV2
CASHRVSDEQYF
TGTGCCAGTCACAGGGTTTCGGACGAGCAGTACTTC
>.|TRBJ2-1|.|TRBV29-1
CSVPTVNEQFF
TGCAGCGTCCCGACGGTAAATGAGCAGTTCTTC
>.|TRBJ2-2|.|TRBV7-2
CASREWSGGAANTGELFF
TGTGCCAGCAGAGAATGGAGTGGTGGAGCGGCGAACACCGGGGAGCTGTTTTTT
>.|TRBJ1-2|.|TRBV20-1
CSASGPGTYGYTF
TGCAGTGCTAGTGGTCCGGGTACCTATGGCTACACCTTC
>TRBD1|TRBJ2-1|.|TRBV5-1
CASSLGGTGLYNEQFF
TGCGCCAGCAGCTTGGGAGGGACAGGACTATACAATGAGCAGTTCTTC
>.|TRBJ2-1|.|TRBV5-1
CASSPSLSSYNEQFF
TGCGCCAGCAGCCCCTCATTGAGCTCCTACAATGAGCAGTTCTTC
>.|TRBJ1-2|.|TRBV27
CASTPGGANYGYTF
TGTGCCAGCACCCCTGGAGGGGCTAACTATGGCTACACCTTC
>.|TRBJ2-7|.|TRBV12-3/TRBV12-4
CASSPGGLLNF
TGTGCCAGCAGCCCAGGAGGCCTCTTGAACTTC
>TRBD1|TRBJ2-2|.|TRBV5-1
CASSYPGQGTGELFF
TGCGCCAGCAGCTACCCGGGACAGGGGACCGGGGAGCTGTTTTTT